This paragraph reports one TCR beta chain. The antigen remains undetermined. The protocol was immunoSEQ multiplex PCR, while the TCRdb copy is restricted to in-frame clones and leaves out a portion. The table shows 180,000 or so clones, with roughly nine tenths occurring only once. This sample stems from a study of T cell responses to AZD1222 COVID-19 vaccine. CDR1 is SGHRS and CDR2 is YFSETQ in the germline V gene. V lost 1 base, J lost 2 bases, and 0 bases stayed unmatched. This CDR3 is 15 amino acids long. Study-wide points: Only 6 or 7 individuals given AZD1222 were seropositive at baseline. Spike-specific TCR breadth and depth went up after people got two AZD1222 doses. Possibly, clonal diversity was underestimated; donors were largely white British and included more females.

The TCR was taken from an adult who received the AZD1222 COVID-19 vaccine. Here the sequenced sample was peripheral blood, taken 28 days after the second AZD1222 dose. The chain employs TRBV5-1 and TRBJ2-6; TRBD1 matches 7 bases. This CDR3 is CASSLRGPGANVLTF. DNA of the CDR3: TGCGCCAGCAGCTTGAGGGGGCCTGGGGCCAACGTCCTGACTTTC.